This is a list of T cell receptor beta chains from one sample in a study of blood T cells in healthy people across ages. TCRdb redid the calling of the 5' RACE reads with MiXCR, one entry per CDR3 protein. This table holds hundreds of thousands of distinct CDR3 sequences, less than 70% found once. The specimen was blood. The source of these receptors is a man older than 75 in good health. CDR3s include the opening cysteine and the closing phenylalanine or tryptophan. The D gene is left open where the match is weak. Size is omitted from some rows. Given values are once, few, many or a class for expanded clones.

clone_size,d_call,j_call,v_call,cdr3_aa,cdr3_nt
NA,TRBD1,TRBJ1-4,TRBV6-5,CASSWDREKLFF,TGTGCCAGCAGTTGGGACAGGGAAAAACTGTTTTTT
NA,TRBD1,TRBJ2-6,TRBV24-1,CATSGQGGANVLTF,TGTGCCACCAGTGGACAGGGTGGGGCCAACGTCCTGACTTTC
NA,TRBD2,TRBJ2-2,TRBV7-2,CASSPRTSGRAYTGELFF,TGTGCCAGCAGCCCGAGGACTAGCGGGAGGGCCTACACCGGGGAGCTGTTTTTT
NA,TRBD2,TRBJ2-3,TRBV6-2/TRBV6-3,CASSYGGTSSRDAYF,TGTGCCAGCAGTTATGGCGGGACTAGCTCAAGAGACGCGTATTTT
NA,TRBD1,TRBJ1-5,TRBV7-8,CASSLDRGFFQPQHF,TGTGCCAGCAGCCTTGACAGGGGATTTTTTCAGCCCCAGCATTTT
NA,NA,TRBJ1-2,TRBV12-3/TRBV12-4,CASSQTWEANYGYTF,TGTGCCAGCAGTCAGACCTGGGAAGCTAACTATGGCTACACCTTC
NA,NA,TRBJ2-7,TRBV12-3/TRBV12-4,CASSRTETYEQYF,TGTGCCAGCAGCCGGACAGAGACCTACGAGCAGTACTTC
NA,NA,TRBJ1-1,TRBV29-1,CSVAKAQNTEAFF,TGCAGCGTTGCAAAGGCTCAGAACACTGAAGCTTTCTTT
NA,NA,TRBJ2-7,TRBV29-1,CSVEGRDEQYF,TGCAGCGTTGAAGGGAGGGACGAGCAGTACTTC
few,NA,TRBJ2-5,TRBV20-1,CSARDEEGETQYF,TGCAGTGCTAGAGACGAGGAAGGAGAGACCCAGTACTTC
many,TRBD1,TRBJ2-7,TRBV7-3,CASSSTGGDEQYF,TGTGCCAGCAGCTCGACAGGGGGCGACGAGCAGTACTTC
NA,NA,TRBJ2-3,TRBV18,CATRGTATQYF,TGTGCCACCCGCGGGACAGCGACGCAGTATTTT
NA,TRBD1,TRBJ2-6,TRBV5-1,CASSPQGNAPGANVLTF,TGCGCCAGCTCGCCACAGGGGAATGCTCCTGGGGCCAACGTCCTGACTTTC